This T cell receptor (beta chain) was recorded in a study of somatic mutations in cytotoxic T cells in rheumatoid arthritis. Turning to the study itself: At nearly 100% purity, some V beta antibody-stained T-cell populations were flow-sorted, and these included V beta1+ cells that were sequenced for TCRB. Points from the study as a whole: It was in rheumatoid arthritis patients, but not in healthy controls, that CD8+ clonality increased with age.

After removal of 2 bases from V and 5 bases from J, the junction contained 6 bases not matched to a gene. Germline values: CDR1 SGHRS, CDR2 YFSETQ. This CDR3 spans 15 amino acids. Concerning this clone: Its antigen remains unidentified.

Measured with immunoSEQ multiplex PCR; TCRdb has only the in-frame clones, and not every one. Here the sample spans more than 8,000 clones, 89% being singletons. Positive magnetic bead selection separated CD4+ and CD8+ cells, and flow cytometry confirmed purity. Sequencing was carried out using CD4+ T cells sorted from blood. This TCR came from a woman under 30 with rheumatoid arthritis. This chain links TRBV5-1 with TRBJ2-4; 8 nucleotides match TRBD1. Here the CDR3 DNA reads TGCGCCAGCAGCTTCTCAGGGGGCAATGAAAACATTCAGTACTTC. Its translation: CASSFSGGNENIQYF.